This TCR beta chain emerged from a study of cytomegalovirus exposure and HLA in healthy donors. The study, taken as a whole, reports: Cytomegalovirus association was listed for roughly 160 TCR beta chains.

Points on this clone: Its antigen is not known.

With 60 Vbeta and 13 Jbeta primers, the PCR was carried out. Sequencing used immunoSEQ multiplex PCR; TCRdb keeps in-frame clones, though not all of them. The sample holds about 95,000 clones, 81% seen once. The CDR3 contains 14 residues. With 4 bases clipped from V and 3 bases from J, the junction kept 6 bases outside the gene matches. Germline CDR1 reads SNHLY; CDR2 reads FYNNEI. The chain is built from TRBV2 and TRBJ2-7, with TRBD1 identical over 7 bases. The clonotype was recovered from a woman in her 70s in good health and CMV-seropositive. Material for sequencing was PBMCs. Here the CDR3 DNA reads TGTGCCAGCAGTGGACAGGGTAGGGGCTACGAGCAGTACTTC. Protein sequence: CASSGQGRGYEQYF.